The following is a T cell receptor (beta chain) sequence with its context. This clonotype was found a few times. The target of this receptor is not known. No base quality values were provided; no much bigger clone lies one nucleotide off. Looking up the germline V gene yields CDR1 SGHTA and CDR2 FQGTGA. At the junction V is shortened by 5 bases and J by 2 bases, with 19 bases in between. Measured from the cysteine to the phenylalanine, the CDR3 is 17 residues long. The kept DNA is CDR3 alone, 51 bases in frame from the first base. The data are from a study of T-cell reconstitution after alpha-beta-depleted transplantation in children (dated by TCRdb to about 2016). Background on the whole study: T-cell immune reconstitution after TCRalphabeta/CD19-depleted allogeneic hematopoietic cell transplantation in children was quantitatively tracked in the study by means of TCR repertoire profiling.

Libraries were built with PCR. Data came from an Illumina HiSeq 2500. TCR libraries were prepared with molecular barcoding, using unique molecular identifiers to normalize TCRbeta repertoire quantification. In TCRdb, the public reads were trimmed at Q25 with fastp and aligned with MiXCR, with productive beta chains retained. Rows are combined by CDR3 protein, so each entry shows the most common genes and DNA. Here the sample has more than 450,000 distinct CDR3 sequences; about 16% occur a single time. The ten largest clonotypes hold approximately 3% of the sample. The V and J segments used are TRBV7-3 and TRBJ2-1; the D segment is perhaps TRBD1 or TRBD2, each sharing 5 matched bases. The clonotype originates from a human donor who donated a stem cell graft to a child with acute lymphoblastic leukemia. The input for sequencing was PBMCs from the stem cell graft donor, taken from the stem cell graft. The DNA sequence follows: TGTGCCAGCAGCAACCCACCCCGGGACCCACCCTACAATGAGCAGTTCTTC. This encodes CASSNPPRDPPYNEQFF.